This T cell receptor (beta chain) was retrieved from a study of T cells in localized non-small cell lung cancer. Germline CDR1 is SGHNT and CDR2 is YYREEE (reference sequence). V lost 0 bases and J lost 3, with 12 bases in between. The CDR3 has 15 amino acids. TCRdb's table, derived via immunoSEQ multiplex PCR, lists solely in-frame clones and lacks some. This table has approximately 70,000 clones, roughly 76% appearing once. Material: PBMCs, obtained before any cancer treatment. The sequence derives from a man aged 40 to 70 with stage II lung adenocarcinoma. The genes are TRBV5-4 and TRBJ2-5, with D possibly called TRBD1 or TRBD2 (6 bases each). This CDR3 reads CASSLVLGGKETQYF. The DNA for the CDR3 is TGTGCCAGCAGCTTGGTTCTAGGGGGGAAAGAGACCCAGTACTTC. Variable domain in full (rest from reference TRBV5-4 and TRBJ2-5): ETGVTQSPTHLIKTRGQQVTLRCSSQSGHNTVSWYQQALGQGPQFIFQYYREEENGRGNFPPRFSGLQFPNYSSELNVNALELDDSALYLCASSLVLGGKETQYFGPGTRLLVL.